This TCR beta chain was documented in a study of shared clonotypes between healthy human individuals. Overall study: Donors had three CD4 naive, three CD4 memory, two CD8 naive and one CD8 memory plate apiece.

Germline CDR1 MNHEY, CDR2 SMNVEV (reference sequence). The V gene lost 7 bases and the J gene lost 1 base, with 17 bases spanning the gap. The CDR3 is 15 amino acids. Naive CD8 isolation took CD45RO-negative cells positively selected for CCR7 and excluded terminally differentiated effector memory CD45RA+ cells. This table comes from immunoSEQ multiplex PCR, and its TCRdb copy is limited to in-frame clones, with some not included. The table shows more than 2 million clones, with around 93% occurring only once. This clone was seen once. The sequenced sample consisted of naive CD8+ T cells from PBMCs. This rearrangement joins TRBV27 to TRBJ2-7; D might be TRBD2 (6 bases). The sequence derives from a man younger than 35 in good health. Some clones in this sample may be carry-over from other donors' samples. The chain's CDR3 is CASKRRLAQSYEQYF. CDR3 nucleotide sequence: TGTGCCAGCAAACGACGGCTAGCGCAGTCCTACGAGCAGTACTTC.